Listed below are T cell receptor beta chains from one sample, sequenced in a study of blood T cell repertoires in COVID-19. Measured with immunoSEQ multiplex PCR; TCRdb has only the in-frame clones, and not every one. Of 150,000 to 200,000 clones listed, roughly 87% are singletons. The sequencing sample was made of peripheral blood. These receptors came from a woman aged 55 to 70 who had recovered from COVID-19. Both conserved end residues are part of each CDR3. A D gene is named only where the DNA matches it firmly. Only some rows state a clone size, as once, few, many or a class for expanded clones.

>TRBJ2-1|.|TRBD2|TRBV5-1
TGCGCCAGCAGCGCAGCAAGCGGGGGGGCCTGGGGTGAGCAGTTCTTC
CASSAASGGAWGEQFF
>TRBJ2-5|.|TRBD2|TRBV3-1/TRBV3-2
TGTGCCAGCAGCCACGACGCCGGGACTAGCGGGGGGCTGGAGACCCAGTACTTC
CASSHDAGTSGGLETQYF
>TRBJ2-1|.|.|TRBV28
TGTGCCAGCAGTATCCCTCGCCACGGAGCGGAGCAGTTCTTC
CASSIPRHGAEQFF
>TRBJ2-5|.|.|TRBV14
TGTGCCAGCCGGGATAACGGAGGGGAGACCCAGTACTTC
CASRDNGGETQYF
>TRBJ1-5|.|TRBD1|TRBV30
TGTGCCTGGAGCTCAGACAGGGGCTACGTGGGTCAGCCCCAGCATTTT
CAWSSDRGYVGQPQHF
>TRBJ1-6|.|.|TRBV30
TGTGCCTGGAGTGTTGTTCCCTTGGAGGGTCCACTCCACTTT
CAWSVVPLEGPLHF
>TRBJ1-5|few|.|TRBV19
TGTGCCAGTAGTGCGACAGGTATCCTGCCCCAGCATTTT
CASSATGILPQHF
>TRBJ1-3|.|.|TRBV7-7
TGTGCCAGCAGCTCGAGCGGGGCCTCTGGAAACACCATATATTTT
CASSSSGASGNTIYF
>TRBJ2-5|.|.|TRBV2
TGTGCCAGCAGTGAGACCCTGGGTCTCGGGGGACAAGAGACCCAGTACTTC
CASSETLGLGGQETQYF
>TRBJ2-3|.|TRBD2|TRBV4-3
TGCGCCAGCAGCCAAGTTTCGGCTAGCGGGGGTAGCACAGATACGCAGTATTTT
CASSQVSASGGSTDTQYF
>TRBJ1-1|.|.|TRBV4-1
TGCGCCAGCAGCCAAGGAGTAATGGCAAGGGGAATCACTGAAGCTTTCTTT
CASSQGVMARGITEAFF
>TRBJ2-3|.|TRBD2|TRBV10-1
TGCGCCAGCAGTGAAGGACTAGTCACAGATACGCAGTATTTT
CASSEGLVTDTQYF
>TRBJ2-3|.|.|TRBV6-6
TGTGCCAGCAGTAATAGCGCAGATACGCAGTATTTT
CASSNSADTQYF
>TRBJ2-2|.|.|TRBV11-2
TGTGCCAGCAGCTTACCCGGCACCGGGGAGCTGTTTTTT
CASSLPGTGELFF
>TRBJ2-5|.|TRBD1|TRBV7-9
TGTGCCAGCAGCTTAAGGGGGCGGAACGAGACCCAGTACTTC
CASSLRGRNETQYF
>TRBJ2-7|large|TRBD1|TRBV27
TGTGCCAGCAGTCCGACGTTCGGGACAGGGGCCTACGAGCAGTACTTC
CASSPTFGTGAYEQYF
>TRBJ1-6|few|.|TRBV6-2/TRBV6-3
TGTGCCAGCAGTGGACGGGGAGGGTCCCTCCACTTT
CASSGRGGSLHF
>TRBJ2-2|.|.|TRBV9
TGTGCCAGCAGCGTAGCAAGCACTTACACCGGGGAGCTGTTTTTT
CASSVASTYTGELFF
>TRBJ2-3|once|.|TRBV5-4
TGTGCCAGCAGATATGGGGGGACAGATACGCAGTATTTT
CASRYGGTDTQYF
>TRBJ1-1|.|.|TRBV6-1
TGTGCCAGCAGTGAATATGGACAGAGAGACACTGAAGCTTTCTTT
CASSEYGQRDTEAFF
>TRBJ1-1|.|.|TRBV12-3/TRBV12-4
TGTGCCAGCAGCCGTATGAACACTGAAGCTTTCTTT
CASSRMNTEAFF
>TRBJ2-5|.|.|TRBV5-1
TGCGCCAGCAGCAAGGAGGGGGCCCAAGAGACCCAGTACTTC
CASSKEGAQETQYF
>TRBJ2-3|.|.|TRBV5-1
TGCGCCAGCAGTATGGGGACTCCTAGCACAGATACGCAGTATTTT
CASSMGTPSTDTQYF
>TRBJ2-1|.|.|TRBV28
TGTGCCAGCAGTTTTCAGAGGAATGAGCAGTTCTTC
CASSFQRNEQFF
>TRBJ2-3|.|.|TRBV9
.
CASSVGVGTGRYF
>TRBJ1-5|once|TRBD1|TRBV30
TGTGCATTGGGGACAGGACTAAGCAATCAGCCCCAGCATTTT
CALGTGLSNQPQHF
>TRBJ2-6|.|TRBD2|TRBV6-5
TGTGCCAGCAGACTAGCGGTCTCTGGGGCCAACGTCCTGACTTTC
CASRLAVSGANVLTF
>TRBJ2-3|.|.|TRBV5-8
TGTGCCAGCAGCCAAGGACTGCGCACAGATACGCAGTATTTT
CASSQGLRTDTQYF
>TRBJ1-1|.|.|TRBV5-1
TGCGCCAGCAGCTTGGGAGACAGAGTGAACACTGAAGCTTTCTTT
CASSLGDRVNTEAFF
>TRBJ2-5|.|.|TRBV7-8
TGTGCCAGCAGCCGTACGGTCCGTTCGGAGACCCAGTACTTC
CASSRTVRSETQYF
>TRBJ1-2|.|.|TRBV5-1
TGCGCCAGTACTACCGGGACATCTACTAACTATGGCTACACCTTC
CASTTGTSTNYGYTF
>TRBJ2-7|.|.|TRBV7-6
TGTGCCAGCAGCTTAACCCTCGACAGGTCCCACGAGCAGTACTTC
CASSLTLDRSHEQYF
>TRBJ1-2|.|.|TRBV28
TGTGCCAGCAGACAGGAATATGGCTACACCTTC
CASRQEYGYTF
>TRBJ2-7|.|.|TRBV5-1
TGCGCCAGCAGCTTGGACAGGGCCTCCTACGAGCAGTACTTC
CASSLDRASYEQYF
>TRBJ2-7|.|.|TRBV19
TGTGCCAGTAGTACTGAGGCAGGGTCGGATGAGCAGTACTTC
CASSTEAGSDEQYF
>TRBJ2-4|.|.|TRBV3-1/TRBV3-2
TGTGCCAGCAGCCAAGGGCGGGCTAGTCCCTTAGCCAAAAACATTCAGTACTTC
CASSQGRASPLAKNIQYF
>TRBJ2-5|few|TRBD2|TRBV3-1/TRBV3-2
TGTGCCAGCAGCCTACAGGGGCTAGCGGGGACCCCAGGGGAGACCCAGTACTTC
CASSLQGLAGTPGETQYF